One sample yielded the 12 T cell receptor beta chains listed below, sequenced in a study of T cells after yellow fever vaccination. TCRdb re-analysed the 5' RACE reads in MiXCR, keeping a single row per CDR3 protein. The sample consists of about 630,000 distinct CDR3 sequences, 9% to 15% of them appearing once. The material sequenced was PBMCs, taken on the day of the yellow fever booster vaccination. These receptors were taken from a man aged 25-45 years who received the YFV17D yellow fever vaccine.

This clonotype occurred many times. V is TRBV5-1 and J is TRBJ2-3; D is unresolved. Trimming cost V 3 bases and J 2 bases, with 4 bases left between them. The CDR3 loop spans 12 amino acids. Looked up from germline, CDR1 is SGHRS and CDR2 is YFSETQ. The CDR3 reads CASSSTTDTQYF. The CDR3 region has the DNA TGCGCCAGCAGCTCAACCACAGATACGCAGTATTTT. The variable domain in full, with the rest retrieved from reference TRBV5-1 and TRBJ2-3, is KAGVTQTPRYLIKTRGQQVTLSCSPISGHRSVSWYQQTPGQGLQFLFEYFSETQRNKGNFPGRFSGRQFSNSRSEMNVSTLELGDSALYLCASSSTTDTQYFGPGTRLTVL.

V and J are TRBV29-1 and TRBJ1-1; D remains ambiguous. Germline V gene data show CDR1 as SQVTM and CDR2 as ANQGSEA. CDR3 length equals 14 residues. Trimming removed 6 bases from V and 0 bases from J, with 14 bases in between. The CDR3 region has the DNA TGCAGCGTCGTTAGAGGGCAAATGAACACTGAAGCTTTCTTT. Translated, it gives CSVVRGQMNTEAFF.

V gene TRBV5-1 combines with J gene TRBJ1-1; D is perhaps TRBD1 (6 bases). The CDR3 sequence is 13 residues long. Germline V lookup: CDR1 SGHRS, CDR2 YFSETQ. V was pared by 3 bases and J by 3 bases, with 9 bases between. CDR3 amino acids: CASSWNRDTEAFF. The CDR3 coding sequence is TGCGCCAGCAGCTGGAACAGGGACACTGAAGCTTTCTTT. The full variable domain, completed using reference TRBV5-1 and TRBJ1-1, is KAGVTQTPRYLIKTRGQQVTLSCSPISGHRSVSWYQQTPGQGLQFLFEYFSETQRNKGNFPGRFSGRQFSNSRSEMNVSTLELGDSALYLCASSWNRDTEAFFGQGTRLTVV.

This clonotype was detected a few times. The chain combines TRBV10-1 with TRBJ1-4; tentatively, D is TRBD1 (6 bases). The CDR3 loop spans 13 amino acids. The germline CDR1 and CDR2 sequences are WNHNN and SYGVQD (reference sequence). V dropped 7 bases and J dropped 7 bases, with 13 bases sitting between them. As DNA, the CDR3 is TGCGCCAGCAACGGGGGGCTCGGTGAAAAACTGTTTTTT. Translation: CASNGGLGEKLFF.

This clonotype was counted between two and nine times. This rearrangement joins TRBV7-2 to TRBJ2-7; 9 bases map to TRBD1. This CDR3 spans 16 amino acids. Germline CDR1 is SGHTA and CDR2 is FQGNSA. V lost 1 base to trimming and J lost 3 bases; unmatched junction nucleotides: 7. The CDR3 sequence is CASSLGPTGGFYEQYF. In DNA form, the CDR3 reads TGTGCCAGCAGCTTAGGCCCGACAGGGGGTTTCTACGAGCAGTACTTC. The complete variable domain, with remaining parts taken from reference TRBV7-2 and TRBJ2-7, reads GAGVSQSPSNKVTEKGKDVELRCDPISGHTALYWYRQSLGQGLEFLIYFQGNSAPDKSGLPSDRFSAERTGGSVSTLTIQRTQQEDSAVYLCASSLGPTGGFYEQYFGPGTRLTVT.

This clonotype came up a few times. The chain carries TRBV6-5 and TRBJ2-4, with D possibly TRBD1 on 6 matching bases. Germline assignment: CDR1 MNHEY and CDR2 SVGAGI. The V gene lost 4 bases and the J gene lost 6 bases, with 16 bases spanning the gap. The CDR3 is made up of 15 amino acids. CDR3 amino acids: CASSSSGTMGNIQYF. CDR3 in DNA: TGTGCCAGCAGTTCTTCCGGGACAATGGGAAACATTCAGTACTTC.

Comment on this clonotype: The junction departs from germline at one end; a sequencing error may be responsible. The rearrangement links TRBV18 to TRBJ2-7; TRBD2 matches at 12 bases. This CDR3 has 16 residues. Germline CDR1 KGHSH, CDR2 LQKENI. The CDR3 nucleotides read TGTGCCAGTTCACCCGTCAGACTAGCGGGGGCCTACGAGCAGTACTTC. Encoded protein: CASSPVRLAGAYEQYF.

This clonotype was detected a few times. The CDR3 loop reads CASSVGAGGVTGELFF. The CDR3, as DNA: TGTGCCAGCAGCGTAGGAGCGGGGGGGGTGACCGGGGAGCTGTTTTTT. The chain links TRBV9 to TRBJ2-2; 10 bases agree with TRBD2. CDR1 and CDR2 (germline): SGDLS, YYNGEE. The ends lost 0 bases at V and 5 bases at J; junction bases unmatched: 4. The CDR3 loop spans 16 amino acids. Using reference TRBV9 and TRBJ2-2 for the parts outside the CDR3, the full variable domain is DSGVTQTPKHLITATGQRVTLRCSPRSGDLSVYWYQQSLDQGLQFLIQYYNGEERAKGNILERFSAQQFPDLHSELNLSSLELGDSALYFCASSVGAGGVTGELFFGEGSRLTVL.

The CDR3 bases are TGTGCCAGCAGTTCCGGGACAGGGGGTAACACTGAAGCTTTCTTT. Translated, it gives CASSSGTGGNTEAFF. The rearrangement joins TRBV6-5 to TRBJ1-1; TRBD1 matches at 11 bases. In germline, CDR1 is MNHEY, CDR2 SVGAGI. Unmatched junction bases numbered 3, after V lost 4 bases and J lost 2 bases. The CDR3 is made up of 15 amino acids.

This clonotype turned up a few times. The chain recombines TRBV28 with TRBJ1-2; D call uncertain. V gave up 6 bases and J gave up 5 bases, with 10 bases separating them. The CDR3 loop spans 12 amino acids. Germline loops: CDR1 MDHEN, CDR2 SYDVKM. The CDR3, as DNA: TGTGCCAGCAGCCCCCTGCAATATGGCTACACCTTC. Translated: CASSPLQYGYTF.

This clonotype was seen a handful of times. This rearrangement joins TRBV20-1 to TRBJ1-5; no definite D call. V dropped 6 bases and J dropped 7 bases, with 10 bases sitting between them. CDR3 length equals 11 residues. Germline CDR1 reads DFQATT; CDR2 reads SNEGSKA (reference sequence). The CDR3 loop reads CSANSNQPQHF. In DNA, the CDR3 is TGCAGTGCCAACTCAAACCAGCCCCAGCATTTT.

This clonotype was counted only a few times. CDR3 bases: TGTGCCAGCAGCTTAGTGGCGGGAGTCGTCCAAGAGACCCAGTACTTC. Protein sequence: CASSLVAGVVQETQYF. The chain links TRBV11-2 to TRBJ2-5; 7 positions match TRBD2. Germline V gene data show CDR1 as SGHAT and CDR2 as FQNNGV. The V and J ends lost 1 base and 1 base, in that order; junction bases with no gene match: 6. The CDR3 consists of 16 residues.